Sequencing of this TCR beta chain was carried out in a study of CD8 T cells in ankylosing spondylitis. The study, taken as a whole, reports: What appeared characteristic of ankylosing spondylitis blood was a TCR beta motif of several highly homologous variants. Earlier studies detected some motif variants in reactive arthritis synovial fluid and blood. According to the report, clones linked to the disease were significantly enriched in matched synovial fluid samples taken from ankylosing spondylitis patients.

There are many counts of this clonotype. As yet, its antigen is unknown. Each TCR beta library was made by quantitative 5'-RACE that incorporated molecular barcodes. TCRdb independently ran MiXCR on the 5' RACE reads; one entry per CDR3 protein. The sample holds fewer than 550,000 distinct CDR3 sequences, 5.3% seen once. The CDR3 runs to 18 residues. Germline loops: CDR1 SGHAT, CDR2 FQDESV (reference sequence). The V gene lost 5 bases and the J gene lost 0 bases, with 17 bases spanning the gap. Sequenced material: blood, either unsorted or a sorted T cell fraction (not recorded which). This sequence joins TRBV11-1 and TRBJ2-6; D not certain. This receptor was identified in a male donor with ankylosing spondylitis. CDR3 residues: CASSPRLGSNSGANVLTF. The DNA of the CDR3 is TGTGCCAGCAGCCCGCGGTTGGGGTCCAACTCTGGGGCCAACGTCCTGACTTTC.